One and the same sample provided the 21 T cell receptor beta chains below, sequenced in a study of CD8 T cells in ankylosing spondylitis. TCRdb used MiXCR to reprocess the 5' RACE reads, holding one entry per CDR3 protein. The table lists 36,000 or so distinct CDR3 sequences, 6% of them singletons. Sequencing was carried out using blood, either unsorted or a sorted T cell fraction (not recorded which). Source of these receptors: a male donor with ankylosing spondylitis or in good health (not recorded which).

This clonotype was seen ten or more times. This chain joins TRBV28 and TRBJ1-2; D gene uncertain. The CDR3 extends over 14 amino acids. V was pared by 1 base and J by 4 bases, with 10 bases between. Germline V gene lookup returns CDR1 MDHEN and CDR2 SYDVKM. CDR3 DNA sequence: TGTGCCAGCAGTTTATTGGCCCGAGGCTATGGCTACACCTTC. Encoded protein: CASSLLARGYGYTF.

This clonotype is classed as medium-sized (0.01 to 0.1%). This chain uses TRBV5-1 with TRBJ2-3; no reliable D call. Looked up from germline, CDR1 is SGHRS and CDR2 is YFSETQ. The CDR3 runs 14 residues. The V end lost 0 bases, the J end lost 2 bases, and 7 bases lay between the germline ends. CDR3 sequence (DNA): TGCGCCAGCAGCTTGGCAGGTTACACAGATACGCAGTATTTT. Translation: CASSLAGYTDTQYF.

This clonotype was detected many times. The chain links TRBV29-1 to TRBJ1-2, with D unresolved. V was shortened by 6 bases and J by 1 base, with 15 bases between the two germline ends. Germline loops: CDR1 SQVTM, CDR2 ANQGSEA. This CDR3 has 14 amino acids. CDR3 bases: TGCAGCGTGCCGGCGGAGACCCATAACTATGGCTACACCTTC. Protein: CSVPAETHNYGYTF.

This clonotype was counted many times. The rearrangement links TRBV12-3 or TRBV12-4 to TRBJ2-3; D is unclear. This CDR3 region has 12 residues. V was shortened by 7 bases and J by 9 bases, with 14 bases between the two germline ends. The DNA of the CDR3 is TGTGCCAGCACCAACTTCCCACCGACGCAGTATTTT. This translates into CASTNFPPTQYF.

The rearrangement uses TRBV11-1 and TRBJ2-1; 9 nucleotides agree with TRBD2. The germline CDR1 and CDR2 sequences are SGHAT and FQDESV (reference sequence). V dropped 5 bases and J dropped 2; count of bases not matched to a gene: 16. This CDR3 has 19 amino acids. The DNA for the CDR3 is TGTGCCAGCAGCGTCTCCCCGCGGCGGGAGGGAATCACCTACAATGAGCAGTTCTTC. It is translated as CASSVSPRREGITYNEQFF.

This clonotype came up many times. The rearrangement links TRBV11-3 to TRBJ2-1; D ambiguous. The length of the CDR3 is 16 residues. The germline CDR1 and CDR2 sequences are SGHNT and YENEEA. Trimming removed 5 bases from V and 0 bases from J, with 14 bases in between. CDR3 sequence reads: CASSAGGANSYNEQFF. CDR3 nucleotide sequence: TGTGCCAGCAGCGCTGGCGGCGCTAACTCCTACAATGAGCAGTTCTTC.

This clonotype was seen many times. The chain is built from TRBV6-1 and TRBJ1-1; D is uncertain. Germline CDR1 is MNHNS and CDR2 is SASEGT. The V and J ends lost 7 bases and 6 bases respectively, with 21 bases between them. CDR3 length: 15 amino acids. The CDR3, as DNA: TGTGCCAGCATCACCTGGCCGGGCAAGGGCTCTGAAGCTTTCTTT. This sequence encodes CASITWPGKGSEAFF.

This chain uses TRBV23-1 with TRBJ2-7; D is unclear. TRBV23-1 is marked as an open reading frame, function uncertain. V shed 5 bases and J shed 2 bases, with 16 bases lying between them. The CDR3 is 15 amino acids. The CDR3: CASSSISPRTYEQYF. The CDR3 nucleotides are TGCGCCAGCAGTTCAATTTCGCCCAGGACCTACGAGCAGTACTTC.

The sample holds many counts of this clonotype. Being one base from a much bigger clone, this may be a read error. The chain combines TRBV4-2 with TRBJ1-5; D not resolved. CDR3 size: 14 residues. Germline V CDR1 and CDR2: LGHNA, YNFKEQ. V lost 0 bases and J 7 bases, leaving 10 bases between the germline ends. The CDR3 sequence is CASSQEPASQPQHF. DNA of the CDR3: TGTGCCAGCAGCCAAGAACCCGCTAGCCAGCCCCAGCATTTT.

This clonotype was observed at least ten times. The chain has TRBV21-1 and TRBJ1-5; TRBD1, the table's D call, was not compared with the DNA. TRBV21-1 is assigned pseudogene status. This CDR3 is built from 17 residues. The CDR3 here is CATSIPGHSYSNQPQHF. Written as DNA, the CDR3 is TGTGCCACATCCATCCCGGGACATTCTTATAGCAATCAGCCCCAGCATTTT.

This clonotype was counted many times. This chain connects TRBV28 to TRBJ2-1; TRBD1 aligns across 10 bases. Germline CDR1 is MDHEN and CDR2 is SYDVKM. V shed 11 bases, J shed 0 bases, and the junction held 7 bases outside the gene matches. The CDR3 consists of 15 residues. The CDR3 here is CAGQGGASSYNEQFF. The CDR3 coding sequence is TGTGCCGGACAGGGGGGGGCAAGCTCCTACAATGAGCAGTTCTTC.

This clonotype was seen ten or more times. The chain carries TRBV19 and TRBJ2-7; the D gene is possibly TRBD2 (6 bases). Looked up from germline, CDR1 is LNHDA and CDR2 is SQIVND (reference sequence). The CDR3 is made up of 15 amino acids. The germline V and J ends were trimmed by 5 bases and 4 bases, with 18 bases remaining between them. CDR3 bases: TGTGCCAGTAGTCTAACGACGGGAGCGATGTACGAGCAGTACTTC. Its protein product is CASSLTTGAMYEQYF.

This clonotype was counted at least ten times. The CDR3 protein is CASSSPGQGNEKLFF. CDR3 DNA: TGTGCCAGCAGTTCCCCGGGACAGGGGAACGAAAAACTGTTTTTT. The chain joins TRBV28 to TRBJ1-4, with 10 bases aligning to TRBD1. J was trimmed by 8 bases and V by 4 bases; bases with no gene match: 7. The germline CDR1 and CDR2 sequences are MDHEN and SYDVKM. This CDR3 contains 15 residues.

This clonotype was seen many times. V gene TRBV21-1 combines with J gene TRBJ2-7; TRBD1, the table's D call, lacks a check against the DNA. TRBV21-1 is marked as a pseudogene. The CDR3 length is 14 residues. CDR3 sequence: CASRGSGAPYEQYF. CDR3 coding DNA: TGTGCCAGCAGGGGATCGGGGGCCCCCTACGAGCAGTACTTC.

This clonotype was found many times. This chain connects TRBV5-5 to TRBJ1-1; TRBD1 might be the D (6 bases). Germline V gene lookup returns CDR1 SGHKS and CDR2 YYEKEE (reference sequence). V lost 5 bases to trimming and J lost 3 bases, with 26 bases between them. This CDR3 has 18 amino acids. The CDR3 DNA reads as TGTGCCAGCAGAACCGCACCAGGGGACGTTTACGGGGACACTGAAGCTTTCTTT. Residues: CASRTAPGDVYGDTEAFF.

With regard to this clonotype: A much larger clone differs from this one at a single base, so this may be a read error. V and J are TRBV7-2 and TRBJ1-6; TRBD1 is a possible D gene (5 bases). The CDR3 extends over 12 amino acids. The germline V gene has CDR1 SGHTA and CDR2 FQGNSA. Trimming left V 6 bases short and J 9 bases short, with 9 bases between. The CDR3 reads CASSYQGSPLHF. CDR3 DNA sequence: TGTGCCAGCAGTTACCAGGGTTCACCCCTCCACTTT.

This clonotype was seen ten or more times. The CDR3 is CASSPRPNTEAFF. In DNA form, the CDR3 reads TGTGCCAGCAGCCCCAGGCCGAACACTGAAGCTTTCTTT. The V call is TRBV12-3 or TRBV12-4, the J call TRBJ1-1; the D is unclear. The CDR3 totals 13 residues. Trimming pared 6 bases from V and 1 base from J, leaving 9 bases between.

This clonotype was picked up many times. V gene TRBV28 combines with J gene TRBJ2-7, with D tentatively TRBD2 (5 bases). V lost 4 bases to trimming and J lost 0 bases, with 13 bases between them. Looked up from germline, CDR1 is MDHEN and CDR2 is SYDVKM. This CDR3 region has 15 residues. The CDR3 spells CASSSPSGNSYEQYF. CDR3 DNA: TGTGCCAGCAGTTCCCCCAGCGGAAACTCCTACGAGCAGTACTTC.

This clonotype was observed at least ten times. This chain joins TRBV4-1 and TRBJ2-3; TRBD2 matches 9 bases. Germline values: CDR1 MGHRA, CDR2 YSYEKL. With 1 base clipped from V and 0 bases from J, the junction kept 5 bases outside the gene matches. The CDR3 covers 17 residues. The CDR3 protein is CASSQGPSGASTDTQYF. DNA of the CDR3: TGCGCCAGCAGCCAAGGTCCTAGCGGGGCCAGCACAGATACGCAGTATTTT.

This clonotype was seen more than once but under ten times. The J gene is TRBJ1-6, the V gene TRBV12-3 or TRBV12-4, with 7 bases lining up with TRBD1. This CDR3 has 14 amino acids. The V and J ends lost 6 bases and 8 bases, in that order; junction bases with no gene match: 7. The CDR3 loop reads CASSKGTEDSPLHF. As DNA, the CDR3 is TGTGCCAGCAGCAAAGGGACAGAAGATTCACCCCTCCACTTT.

This clonotype was seen at least ten times. The rearrangement uses TRBV30 and TRBJ2-3, with 11 bases aligning to TRBD2. Trimming cost V 1 base and J 5 bases; bases outside gene matches: 8. The CDR3 spans 16 residues. CDR1 is GTSNPN, CDR2 SVGIG, per germline (reference sequence). CDR3 residues: CAWSAGLAGGIDTQYF. Written as DNA, the CDR3 is TGTGCCTGGAGTGCCGGCCTAGCGGGAGGAATAGATACGCAGTATTTT.